This T cell receptor (beta chain) came from a study of T cell repertoires in cytomegalovirus infection. The overall study: Alongside well-studied HLA-B-restricted CMV epitopes, recently identified HLA-C-restricted CMV epitopes were also used.

This clonotype was seen a handful of times. Its antigen remains unknown. Study-wide results and limits: The study found HLA-C-restricted CMV-specific TCR beta clonotypes dominating the ex vivo response.

TCRdb redid the calling of the reads with MiXCR, one entry per CDR3 protein. The table shows 900,000 to 950,000 distinct CDR3 sequences, with approximately 30% occurring only once. The CDR3 extends over 14 amino acids. Germline trimming cut 6 bases from V and 9 bases from J; bases unmatched to any gene: 9. The V gene's germline CDR1 is MDHEN and CDR2 SYDVKM. The source material was cultured CD8+ T cells from PBMCs, sampled from culture after CMV antigen stimulation. The sequence came from a human donor in good health (CMV status not recorded). Some clones in this sample may be carry-over from other donors' samples. The J gene is TRBJ2-4, the V gene TRBV28; 9 nucleotides match TRBD1. DNA of the CDR3: TGTGCCAGCAGACCTCCGGGACAGGGTGCCATTCAGTACTTC. It encodes CASRPPGQGAIQYF. Full variable domain (missing parts from reference TRBV28 and TRBJ2-4): DVKVTQSSRYLVKRTGEKVFLECVQDMDHENMFWYRQDPGLGLRLIYFSYDVKMKEKGDIPEGYSVSREKKERFSLILESASTNQTSMYLCASRPPGQGAIQYFGAGTRLSVL.